This T cell receptor beta chain was sequenced during a study of CD8+CD57+ T cells in acquired aplastic anemia. Profiles of TCR beta VDJ and CDR3 were generated from a genomic DNA template. TCRdb independently ran MiXCR on the reads; one entry per CDR3 protein. This sample carries 250,000 to 300,000 distinct CDR3 sequences, 45% to 65% of them seen once, and the ten largest clones take around 7.6%. This clonotype came up many times. The origin of this receptor is a human donor with severe aplastic anemia or a healthy control (not recorded which). What was sequenced was sorted CD4+, CD8+, or CD8+CD57+ T cells (not recorded which) from PBMCs.

The CDR3, as DNA: TGTGCCAGCAGTTTAAAACAGATGGGCTACACCTTC. Translated: CASSLKQMGYTF. The chain has TRBV12-3 or TRBV12-4 and TRBJ1-2; D is undetermined. The CDR3 is 12 residues long. Trimming cost V 2 bases and J 8 bases, with 9 bases left between them.